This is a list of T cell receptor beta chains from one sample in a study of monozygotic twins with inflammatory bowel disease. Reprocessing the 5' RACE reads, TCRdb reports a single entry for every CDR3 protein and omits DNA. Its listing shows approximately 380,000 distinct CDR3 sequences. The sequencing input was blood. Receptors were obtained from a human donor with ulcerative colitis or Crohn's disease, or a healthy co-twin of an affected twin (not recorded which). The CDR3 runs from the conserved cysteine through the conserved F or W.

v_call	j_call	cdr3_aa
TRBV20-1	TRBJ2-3	CSAPSGGPTDTQYF
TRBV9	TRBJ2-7	CASSPDRGSYEQYF
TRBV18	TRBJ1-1	CASSMTDRTEAFF
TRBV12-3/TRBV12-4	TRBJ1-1	CASSSTPGTGGELGGTEAFF
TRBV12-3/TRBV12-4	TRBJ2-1	CASSRLARNEQFF
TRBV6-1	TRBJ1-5	CASSNWLDSNQPQHF
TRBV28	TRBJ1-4	CASRNPDRSATNEKLFF
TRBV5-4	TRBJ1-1	CASRPRQVNTEAFF
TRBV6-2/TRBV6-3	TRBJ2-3	CARRDRTALSWVDTQYF
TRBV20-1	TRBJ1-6	CSAKARGNVFSPLHF
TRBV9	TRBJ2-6	CASSPYPGANVLTF
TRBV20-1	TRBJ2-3	CSARDYTGVDTQYF
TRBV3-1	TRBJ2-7	CASSFKLGTGLSYEQYF
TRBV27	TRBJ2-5	CASSPSPTGPAETQYF
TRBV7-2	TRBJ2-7	CASSPRAGTSYEQYF
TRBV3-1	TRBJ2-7	CASSQGQGALEQYF
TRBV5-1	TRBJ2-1	CASSLGGFEQFF
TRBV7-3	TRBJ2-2	CASSPQTARNTGELFF